Reported below is one T cell receptor (beta chain). Its antigen is not identified. The protocol was immunoSEQ multiplex PCR, while the TCRdb copy is restricted to in-frame clones and leaves out a portion. This sample has about 2.2 million clones, with 90% to 95% found just once. Only CD45RO-negative cells positively selected for CCR7 counted as naive CD8 cells, so terminally differentiated effector memory CD45RA+ cells were excluded. The source of the sample is a study of shared clonotypes between healthy human individuals. The CDR3 length is 14 residues. V was shortened by 5 bases and J by 7 bases, with 17 bases between the two germline ends. The germline gives CDR1 SEHNR, CDR2 FQNEAQ (reference sequence). Overall study findings and caveats: The authors sampled blood alone, and tissue repertoires likely differ.

The clonotype was recovered from a man aged 18 to 30 in good health. Some clones in this sample may be carry-over from other donors' samples. Sequencing used naive CD8+ T cells from PBMCs. This sequence joins TRBV7-9 and TRBJ1-2; tentatively, D is TRBD1 (5 bases). Here the CDR3 reads CASSLGPPGGGYTF. The CDR3 DNA reads as TGTGCCAGCAGCCTCGGACCGCCGGGGGGTGGCTACACCTTC. Complete variable domain (other parts from reference TRBV7-9 and TRBJ1-2): DTGVSQNPRHKITKRGQNVTFRCDPISEHNRLYWYRQTLGQGPEFLTYFQNEAQLEKSRLLSDRFSAERPKGSFSTLEIQRTEQGDSAMYLCASSLGPPGGGYTFGSGTRLTVV.